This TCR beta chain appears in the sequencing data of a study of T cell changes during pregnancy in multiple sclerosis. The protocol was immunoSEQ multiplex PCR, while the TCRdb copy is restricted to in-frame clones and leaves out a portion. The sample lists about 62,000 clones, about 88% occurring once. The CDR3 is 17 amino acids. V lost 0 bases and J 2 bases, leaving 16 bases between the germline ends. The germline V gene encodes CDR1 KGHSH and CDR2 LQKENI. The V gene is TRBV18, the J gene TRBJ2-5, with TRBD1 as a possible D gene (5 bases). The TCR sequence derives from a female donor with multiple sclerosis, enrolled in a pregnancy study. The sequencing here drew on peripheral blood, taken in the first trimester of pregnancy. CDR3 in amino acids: CASSPPRQREGQETQYF. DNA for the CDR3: TGTGCCAGCTCACCACCCCGACAGCGAGAAGGACAAGAGACCCAGTACTTC. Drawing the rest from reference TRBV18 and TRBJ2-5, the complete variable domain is NAGVMQNPRHLVRRRGQEARLRCSPMKGHSHVYWYRQLPEEGLKFMVYLQKENIIDESGMPKERFSAEFPKEGPSILRIQQVVRGDSAAYFCASSPPRQREGQETQYFGPGTRLLVL.